The source of this TCR beta chain is a study of CD8 T cells in ankylosing spondylitis. Via MiXCR, TCRdb re-called the 5' RACE reads, giving one row per CDR3 protein. The profile shows 200,000 to 300,000 distinct CDR3 sequences, about 10% of them singletons. This clonotype was counted at least ten times. This CDR3 has 16 residues. The germline gives CDR1 SGHDT, CDR2 YYEEEE. V trimming: 0 bases; J trimming: 5 bases; junction bases outside the gene matches: 8. This chain connects TRBV5-6 to TRBJ2-3; 8 nucleotides line up with TRBD1. Sequenced input: blood, either unsorted or a sorted T cell fraction (not recorded which). This clonotype originated in a male donor with ankylosing spondylitis or in good health (not recorded which). This CDR3 is CASSLEWQGAEDTQYF. CDR3 nucleotides: TGTGCCAGCAGCTTGGAATGGCAGGGGGCGGAAGATACGCAGTATTTT.